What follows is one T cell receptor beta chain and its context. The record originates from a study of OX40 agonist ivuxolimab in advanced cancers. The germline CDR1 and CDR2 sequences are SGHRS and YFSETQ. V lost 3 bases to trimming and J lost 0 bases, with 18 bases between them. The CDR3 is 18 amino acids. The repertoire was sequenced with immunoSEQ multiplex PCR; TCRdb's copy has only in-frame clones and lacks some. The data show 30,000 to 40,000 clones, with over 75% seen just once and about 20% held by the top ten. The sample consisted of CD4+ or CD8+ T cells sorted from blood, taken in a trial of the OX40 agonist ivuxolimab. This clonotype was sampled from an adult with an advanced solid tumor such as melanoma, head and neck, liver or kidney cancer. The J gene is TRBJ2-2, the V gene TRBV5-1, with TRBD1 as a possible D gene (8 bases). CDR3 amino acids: CASSSPKTGGANTGELFF. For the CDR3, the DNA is TGCGCCAGCAGCTCTCCCAAAACAGGGGGGGCGAACACCGGGGAGCTGTTTTTT.